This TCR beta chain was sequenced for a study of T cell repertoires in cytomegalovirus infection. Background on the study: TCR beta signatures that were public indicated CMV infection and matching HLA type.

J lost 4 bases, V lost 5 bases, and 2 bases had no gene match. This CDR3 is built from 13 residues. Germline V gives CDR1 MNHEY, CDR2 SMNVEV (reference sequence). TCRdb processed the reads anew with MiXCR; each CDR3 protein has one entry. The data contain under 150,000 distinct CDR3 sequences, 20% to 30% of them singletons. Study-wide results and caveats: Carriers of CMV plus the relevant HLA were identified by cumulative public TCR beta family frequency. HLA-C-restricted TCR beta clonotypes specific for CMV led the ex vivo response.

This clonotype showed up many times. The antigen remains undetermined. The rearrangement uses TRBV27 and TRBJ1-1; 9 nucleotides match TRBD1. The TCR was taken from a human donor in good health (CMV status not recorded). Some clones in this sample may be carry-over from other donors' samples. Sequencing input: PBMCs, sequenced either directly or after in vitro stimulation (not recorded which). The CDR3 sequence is CASSGQGSTEAFF. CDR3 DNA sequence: TGTGCCAGCAGTGGACAGGGGAGCACTGAAGCTTTCTTT.